The present T cell receptor beta chain was sequenced within a study of coeliac disease (dated by TCRdb to 2022 to 2024). At the level of the whole study: High-resolution HLA typing was unavailable, so biased TRBV7-2 usage was queried as a proof of principle. TRB sequencing succeeded for samples from just over 26 subjects, including roughly 25 paired bulk unsorted intraepithelial and lamina propria cell samples. The study set out to describe the TR repertoires of small intestinal T cells in active coeliac disease, refractory type I coeliac disease, and coeliac disease treated with a gluten-free diet. A total of 30 or so patients took part in the full study: 22 had serologically confirmed coeliac disease and 8 were controls with non-small intestinal disorders. Next-generation sequencing of rearranged TRB and TRG CDR3 regions was used on small intestinal lymphocyte fractions taken from coeliac and non-coeliac patients.

With respect to this clone: Its target antigen remains unknown. No base qualities exist here, and no much larger clone lies one base off it.

The receptor library was made with the immunoSEQ multiplex PCR assay. Using reverse primers that targeted J gene segments together with forward primers that targeted V gene segments, the TR loci were amplified in a multiplexed PCR. Amplified CDR3 regions were sequenced on the Illumina HiSeq System. In the source study's methods: Closely related reads were merged by a nearest-neighbour algorithm to remove PCR and sequencing errors and to collapse the data into unique sequences. Each repertoire was summarised by clonality and by T cell density, with T cell density defined as TR molecules per amount of genomic DNA input. CDR3 amino acid sequences present in at least 80% of unsorted samples were defined as public TRs, and these public TRs were then tested for differential abundance between coeliac and control samples. Each lamina propria sample was queried against a list of approximately 220 published gliadin-specific TRB sequences. Disease-group differences in clonality and density were tested with Kruskal-Wallis tests followed by Dunn post-tests. Sourced from immuneACCESS, this table was stored by TCRdb with only in-frame sequences that have V and J called. A share of the clones is absent; for the studies checked, an unresolved V gene accounts for under half, and the remainder has no known explanation. The V and J calls and clone size come from that table; D and trimming were worked out from the DNA. This sample gives about 1,700 clones in total; roughly 73% of them show up just once. Over 10% of the sample lies in the top ten.

The paper's findings and limits, for the study overall: Published gliadin-specific TRB sequences turned up in about 45% of the 18 coeliac lamina propria samples, compared with only 1 of 6 controls. Lower clonality than in controls was observed in the TRB and TRG repertoires of active coeliac intraepithelial and lamina propria samples, suggesting that diverse T cells were recruited. The authors considered the approach unsuitable for unbiased detection of gliadin-specific T cells, which are scarce and rarely shared between patients. For the most part, TRB repertoires were private, with most amino acid sequences found in only one sample, and V-gene usage showed no significant difference across disease groups. Separating intraepithelial cells from lamina propria cells did not give high-purity fractions, so cross-contamination between the two compartments may have occurred.

Cells were frozen in aliquots of some 550,000 in DMSO/FBS in liquid nitrogen, and a single aliquot from each fraction was used for sequencing. All 30 or so patients in the study underwent endoscopy and small intestinal biopsy. Lamina propria cells were released by collagenase digestion of the biopsy tissue remaining after intraepithelial cell isolation. Genomic DNA was extracted from frozen unsorted cell fractions using the Qiagen DNeasy blood extraction kit. Reading from cysteine to phenylalanine, the CDR3 counts 14 amino acids. Only the CDR3 DNA is retained, 42 bases long and in frame from the first base. The germline V gene (reference sequence) supplies CDR1 SGHNT and CDR2 YYREEE. Trimmed from V: 0 bases; trimmed from J: 6 bases; junction bases lacking a gene match: 3.

The chain links TRBV5-4 with TRBJ2-1, with 7 bases aligning to TRBD1. Sequences were obtained from lymphocytes from the gut lamina propria. In light of the paper, this sample's cell subset or site label describes: lamina propria cell (LPC) fraction of small intestinal biopsy. The receptor comes from a human donor without celiac disease. The DNA sequence follows: TGTGCCAGCAGCTTGGAACAGGGGATCAATGAGCAGTTCTTC. This is translated as CASSLEQGINEQFF.